What follows are 9 T cell receptor beta chains derived from one specimen sequenced in a study of cytomegalovirus exposure and HLA in healthy donors. This table comes from immunoSEQ multiplex PCR, and its TCRdb copy is limited to in-frame clones, with some not included. The table shows 65,000 to 75,000 clones, with 80% to 95% occurring only once. The material sequenced was PBMCs. The source of these receptors is a man aged 18 to 30 in good health and CMV-seropositive.

CDR3 protein: CASSYQEGPYEQYF. The CDR3 DNA follows: TGTGCCAGCAGTTACCAGGAGGGACCCTACGAGCAGTACTTC. This sequence joins TRBV6-5 and TRBJ2-7; the D gene is possibly TRBD2 (6 bases). V was pared by 2 bases and J by 2 bases, with 10 bases between. Germline V gene sequence: CDR1 MNHEY, CDR2 SVGAGI. The CDR3 loop spans 14 amino acids.

This chain uses TRBV19 with TRBJ2-1; TRBD2 aligns across 8 bases. Germline V gives CDR1 LNHDA, CDR2 SQIVND (reference sequence). There are 16 residues in the CDR3. The ends lost 1 base at V and 5 bases at J; junction bases unmatched: 7. The CDR3 DNA reads TGTGCCAGTAGTATAGCAGCGGGAGTACGCCACAATGAGCAGTTCTTC. Residues: CASSIAAGVRHNEQFF. The entire variable domain, with the rest obtained from reference TRBV19 and TRBJ2-1, is as follows: DGGITQSPKYLFRKEGQNVTLSCEQNLNHDAMYWYRQDPGQGLRLIYYSQIVNDFQKGDIAEGYSVSREKKESFPLTVTSAQKNPTAFYLCASSIAAGVRHNEQFFGPGTRLTVL.

This clone came up once. The V call is TRBV6-1, the J call TRBJ1-4, with a tentative D call TRBD1 (5 bases). This CDR3 comprises 15 residues. Germline V gene data show CDR1 as MNHNS and CDR2 as SASEGT. The ends were cut back, 4 bases at V and 7 bases at J, with 16 bases in the middle. CDR3 nucleotide sequence: TGTGCCAGCAGTGGTCAGGGAAGTCTTACTGAAAAACTGTTTTTT. The encoded protein is CASSGQGSLTEKLFF.

V gene TRBV6-6 combines with J gene TRBJ2-7, with 8 bases aligning to TRBD2. V dropped 6 bases and J dropped 3; count of bases not matched to a gene: 4. The germline V gene encodes CDR1 MNHNY and CDR2 SVGAGI (reference sequence). The CDR3 covers 13 residues. In DNA form, the CDR3 reads TGTGCCAGCAGCTCCAGCGGGGGCTACGAGCAGTACTTC. This encodes CASSSSGGYEQYF.

This clone has just a few counts. This chain joins TRBV6-4 and TRBJ2-3, with 8 nucleotides matching TRBD2. CDR1 and CDR2 from the germline V gene are MRHNA and SNTAGT. The CDR3 runs 14 residues. With V trimmed by 8 bases and J by 3 bases, 7 bases remained unmatched. CDR3 in amino acids: CASSAGGGTDTQYF. The CDR3 region has the DNA TGTGCCAGCTCCGCGGGAGGCGGGACAGATACGCAGTATTTT.

This clone was recorded only once. This rearrangement joins TRBV5-6 to TRBJ2-1; D call uncertain. CDR3 length: 11 amino acids. V lost 1 base to trimming and J lost 7 bases, with 3 bases between them. Per the germline V gene, CDR1 is SGHDT and CDR2 is YYEEEE. The DNA for the CDR3 is TGTGCCAGCAGCTTGTATAATGAGCAGTTCTTC. This codes for CASSLYNEQFF.

The chain links TRBV28 to TRBJ1-5; D possibly corresponds to TRBD1 (5 bases). Germline V gene lookup returns CDR1 MDHEN and CDR2 SYDVKM. V was pared by 5 bases and J by 5 bases, with 16 bases between. This CDR3 spans 15 amino acids. The CDR3: CASSPPWGHDQPQHF. CDR3 DNA sequence: TGTGCCAGCAGTCCCCCCTGGGGCCATGATCAGCCCCAGCATTTT.

This clone showed up just a few times. As DNA, the CDR3 is TGCAGTGTCCGAGCAGGGGATACGCAGTATTTT. Translating gives CSVRAGDTQYF. V and J are TRBV20-1 and TRBJ2-3; D perhaps matches TRBD1 (5 bases). The germline CDR1 and CDR2 sequences are DFQATT and SNEGSKA (reference sequence). With 7 bases removed from V and 6 bases from J, the gap between germline ends came to 11 bases. The CDR3 totals 11 residues.

V usage is TRBV7-9 and J usage is TRBJ2-1; 13 nucleotides align to TRBD2. J lost 9 bases, V lost 5 bases, and 7 bases had no gene match. This CDR3 is built from 15 residues. Per germline, CDR1 SEHNR and CDR2 FQNEAQ (reference sequence). CDR3 sequence reads: CASSQGLAGVSEQFF. The CDR3 DNA reads TGTGCCAGCAGCCAAGGACTAGCGGGAGTTTCTGAGCAGTTCTTC.